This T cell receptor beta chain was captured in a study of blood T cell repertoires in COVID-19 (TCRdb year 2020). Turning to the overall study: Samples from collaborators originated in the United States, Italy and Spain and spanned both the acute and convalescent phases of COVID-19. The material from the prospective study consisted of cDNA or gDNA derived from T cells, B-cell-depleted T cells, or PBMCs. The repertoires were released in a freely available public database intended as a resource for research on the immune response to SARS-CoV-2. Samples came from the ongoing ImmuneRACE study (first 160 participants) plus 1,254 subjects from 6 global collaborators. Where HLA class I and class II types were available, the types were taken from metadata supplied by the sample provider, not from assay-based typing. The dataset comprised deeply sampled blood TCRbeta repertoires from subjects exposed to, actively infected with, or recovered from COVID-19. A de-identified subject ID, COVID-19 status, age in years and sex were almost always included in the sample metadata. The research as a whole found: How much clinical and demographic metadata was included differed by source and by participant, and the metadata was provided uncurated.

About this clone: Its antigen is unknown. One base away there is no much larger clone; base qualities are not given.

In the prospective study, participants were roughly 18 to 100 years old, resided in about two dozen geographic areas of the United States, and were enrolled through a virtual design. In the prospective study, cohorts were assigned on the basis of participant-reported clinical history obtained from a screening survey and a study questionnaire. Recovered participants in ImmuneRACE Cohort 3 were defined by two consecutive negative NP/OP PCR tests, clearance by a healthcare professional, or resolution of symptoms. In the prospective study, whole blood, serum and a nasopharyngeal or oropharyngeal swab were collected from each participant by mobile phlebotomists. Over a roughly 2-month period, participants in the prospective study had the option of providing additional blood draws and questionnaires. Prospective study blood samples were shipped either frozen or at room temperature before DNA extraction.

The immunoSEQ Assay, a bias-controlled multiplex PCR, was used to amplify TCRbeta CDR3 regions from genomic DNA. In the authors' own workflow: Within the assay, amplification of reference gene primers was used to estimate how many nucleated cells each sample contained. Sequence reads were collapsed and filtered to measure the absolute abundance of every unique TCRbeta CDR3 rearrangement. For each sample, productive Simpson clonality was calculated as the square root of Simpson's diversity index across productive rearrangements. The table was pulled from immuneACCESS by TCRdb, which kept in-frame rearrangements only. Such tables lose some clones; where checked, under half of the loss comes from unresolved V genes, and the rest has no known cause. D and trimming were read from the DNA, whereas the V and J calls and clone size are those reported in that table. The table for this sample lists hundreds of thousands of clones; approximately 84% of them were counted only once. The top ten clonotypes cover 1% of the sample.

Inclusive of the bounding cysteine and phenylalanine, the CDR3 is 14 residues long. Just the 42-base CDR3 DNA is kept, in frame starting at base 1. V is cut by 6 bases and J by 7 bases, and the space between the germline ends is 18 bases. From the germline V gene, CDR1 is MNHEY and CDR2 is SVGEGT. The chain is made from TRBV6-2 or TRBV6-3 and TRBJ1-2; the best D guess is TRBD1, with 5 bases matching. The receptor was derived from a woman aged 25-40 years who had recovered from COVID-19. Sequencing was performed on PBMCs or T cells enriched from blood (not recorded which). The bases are TGTGCCAGCAGCCCCCTCTCAGGGTCCTCTGGCTACACCTTC. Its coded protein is CASSPLSGSSGYTF.